This TCR beta chain was sequenced for a study of T cells of healthy individuals. This clonotype occurred many times. TCRdb reprocessed the 5' RACE reads via MiXCR and lists one record per CDR3 protein. The sample records around 79,000 distinct CDR3 sequences, about 5% being singletons. The CDR3 is 15 residues long. V was trimmed by 0 bases and J by 3 bases, leaving 9 bases between them. Germline values: CDR1 MNHNS, CDR2 SASEGT. V is TRBV6-1 and J is TRBJ2-1; D may be TRBD1 (6 bases). The origin of this receptor is a female donor in good health. The CDR3 DNA reads as TGTGCCAGCAGTGAAGCGGGGGCGAACTACAATGAGCAGTTCTTC. Amino acids: CASSEAGANYNEQFF.